This T cell receptor (beta chain) was sequenced in a study of identical twins. Study observations and caveats: Model-predicted out-of-frame TCR alpha sharing fell below observed values in monozygotic twins. A lower insertion count was a feature of abundant cord blood beta clonotypes, with no such feature in memory repertoires.

Many counts were recorded for this clonotype. The antigen is unknown. Trimming took off 5 bases at V and 7 bases at J, with 15 bases between the two ends. This CDR3 region has 14 residues. TCRdb re-called the 5' RACE reads with MiXCR, one entry per CDR3 protein. The sample yields approximately 620,000 distinct CDR3 sequences, 8.6% seen once. Healthy Caucasians provided all donations. The same sample was also studied in work on yellow fever vaccine responses in identical twins. This second study notes: Twin vaccine T cell responses reportedly seemed partly convergent, partly personalized.

This clonotype originated in a woman between 18 and 29 years old in good health. This rearrangement joins TRBV12-3 or TRBV12-4 to TRBJ2-1; D gene unclear. Sequenced input: PBMCs. As DNA, the CDR3 is TGTGCCAGCAGTGATCTGAGCCGATCGAATGAGCAGTTCTTC. Its protein product is CASSDLSRSNEQFF.